These 6 T cell receptor beta chains originate from one sample sequenced in a study of OX40 agonist ivuxolimab in advanced cancers. Profiled with immunoSEQ multiplex PCR; TCRdb holds only in-frame clones, not every one. The repertoire consists of about 61,000 clones, with 85% to 90% occurring once and the leading ten covering about 1.2%. Source: CD4+ or CD8+ T cells sorted from blood, taken in a trial of the OX40 agonist ivuxolimab. The receptors here all came from an adult with an advanced solid tumor such as melanoma, head and neck, liver or kidney cancer.

V gene TRBV5-6 combines with J gene TRBJ1-3; D is ambiguous. From germline, CDR1 is SGHDT and CDR2 YYEEEE. The V end was cut by 4 bases, the J end by 0 bases, with 8 bases between. This CDR3 comprises 14 residues. CDR3 protein: CASSRSISGNTIYF. The CDR3 DNA reads as TGTGCCAGCAGCCGGAGCATCTCTGGAAACACCATATATTTT. The full variable domain, with the rest looked up from reference TRBV5-6 and TRBJ1-3, is DAGVTQSPTHLIKTRGQQVTLRCSPKSGHDTVSWYQQALGQGPQFIFQYYEEEERQRGNFPDRFSGHQFPNYSSELNVNALLLGDSALYLCASSRSISGNTIYFGEGSWLTVV.

The chain employs TRBV7-2 and TRBJ1-2; 10 bases are a match to TRBD1. This CDR3 spans 15 amino acids. The germline V gene encodes CDR1 SGHTA and CDR2 FQGNSA. With V trimmed by 5 bases and J by 2 bases, 5 bases remained unmatched. The CDR3 sequence is CASSAQTGGNYGYTF. In nucleotides, the CDR3 is TGTGCCAGCAGCGCCCAGACAGGGGGCAACTATGGCTACACCTTC.

The table lists this clone with a count of one. This sequence joins TRBV29-1 and TRBJ1-1; D not certain. Trimming removed 6 bases at V and 0 bases at J, with 11 bases between. This CDR3 spans 13 amino acids. Germline CDR1 and CDR2: SQVTM and ANQGSEA. The CDR3: CSVRSSVNTEAFF. CDR3 nucleotide sequence: TGCAGCGTCAGATCCTCCGTGAACACTGAAGCTTTCTTT.

The chain is built from TRBV7-9 and TRBJ2-3, with 13 bases identical to TRBD2. The CDR3 is 15 residues long. Germline V lookup: CDR1 SEHNR, CDR2 FQNEAQ (reference sequence). V gave up 5 bases and J gave up 6 bases; unmatched junction bases: 5. CDR3 DNA: TGTGCCAGCAGCCTCGGGACTAGCGGGGCCGATACGCAGTATTTT. It is translated as CASSLGTSGADTQYF.

The gene calls are TRBV7-9 and TRBJ1-2, with D uncertain. Looked up from germline, CDR1 is SEHNR and CDR2 is FQNEAQ (reference sequence). V was clipped by 3 bases and J by 5 bases, with 13 bases between them. The CDR3 totals 14 residues. CDR3 sequence (DNA): TGTGCCAGCAGCTTCGGGGATGGGCGGTATGGCTACACCTTC. This gives the protein CASSFGDGRYGYTF.

This chain uses TRBV6-1 with TRBJ2-2; 9 positions agree with TRBD1. V lost 6 bases and J lost 0; bases outside the gene matches: 2. The germline V gene has CDR1 MNHNS and CDR2 SASEGT. This CDR3 has 15 residues. The CDR3 sequence: CASRGQGTNTGELFF. The CDR3 nucleotides read TGTGCCAGCAGGGGACAGGGTACGAACACCGGGGAGCTGTTTTTT.